This T cell receptor beta chain is from a study of response to subunit inactivated influenza vaccine. Notes on the study in general: Seasonal influenza vaccination, on each occasion, was suggested by the authors to recruit few new T cells.

The CDR3 runs to 12 residues. Germline values: CDR1 LGHDT, CDR2 YNNKEL (reference sequence). The V and J ends lost 2 bases and 0 bases respectively, with 1 base between them. This clonotype showed up many times. Its antigen is as yet unknown. One entry per CDR3 protein, called by TCRdb with MiXCR from the RT-PCR reads. The sample includes around 180,000 distinct CDR3 sequences, about 9.3% of them seen just once. The receptor comes from a man aged 50-59 years who received an inactivated influenza vaccine. The rearrangement uses TRBV3-1 and TRBJ1-1, with unresolved D. The material sequenced was non-naive T cells sorted from PBMCs, taken on the day of vaccination. CDR3 sequence (DNA): TGTGCCAGCAGCCAAATGAACACTGAAGCTTTCTTT. Translation: CASSQMNTEAFF.